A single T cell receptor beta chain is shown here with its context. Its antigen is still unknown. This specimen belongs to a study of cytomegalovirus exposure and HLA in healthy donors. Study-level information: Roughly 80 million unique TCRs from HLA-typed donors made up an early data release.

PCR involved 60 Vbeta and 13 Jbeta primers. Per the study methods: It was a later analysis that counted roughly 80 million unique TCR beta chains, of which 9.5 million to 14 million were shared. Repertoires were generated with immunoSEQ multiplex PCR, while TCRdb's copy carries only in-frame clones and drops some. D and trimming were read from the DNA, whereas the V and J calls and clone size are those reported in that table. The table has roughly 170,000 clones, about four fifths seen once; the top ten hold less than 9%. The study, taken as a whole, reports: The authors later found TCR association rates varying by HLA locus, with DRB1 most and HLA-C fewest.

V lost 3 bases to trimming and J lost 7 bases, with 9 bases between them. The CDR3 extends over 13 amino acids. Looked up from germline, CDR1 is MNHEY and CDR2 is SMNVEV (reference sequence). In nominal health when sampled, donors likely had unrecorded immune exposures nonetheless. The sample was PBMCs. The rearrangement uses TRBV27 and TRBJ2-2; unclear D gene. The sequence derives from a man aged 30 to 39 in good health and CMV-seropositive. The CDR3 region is CASSLRVIGELFF. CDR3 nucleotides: TGTGCCAGCAGTTTGAGAGTAATCGGGGAGCTGTTTTTT.